Sequencing of this TCR beta chain was carried out in a study of response to subunit inactivated influenza vaccine. MiXCR, run by TCRdb on the RT-PCR reads, gives a single entry per CDR3 protein. Counted here are about 780,000 distinct CDR3 sequences, around 18% occurring once; the ten biggest clones make up 11%. V dropped 4 bases and J dropped 5; count of bases not matched to a gene: 4. There are 13 residues in the CDR3. Per germline, CDR1 SGHTA and CDR2 FQGTGA. The receptor's source is a man aged 50 to 59 who received an inactivated influenza vaccine. Specimen: PBMCs from blood, collected more than 4 days after vaccination. The chain joins TRBV7-3 to TRBJ2-5; 7 positions match TRBD1. The CDR3 DNA sequence: TGTGCCAGCAGCTCACAGGGGTTGGAGACCCAGTACTTC. Its translation is CASSSQGLETQYF.